This TCR beta chain was documented in a study of T-cell memory formation after mild COVID-19. Whole-study context: Each donor largely had its own TCR clusters.

Study results and caveats: Memory cells collected pre-infection included some clones that later responded, suggesting cross-reactive memory joined. Whereas later expanders leaned CD4+, clones contracting day 15 to 85 showed a balanced CD4/CD8 makeup.

There are 15 residues in the CDR3. J lost 7 bases, V lost 4 bases, and 7 bases had no gene match. This clonotype was detected many times. No antigen is known for it. TCRdb re-called the 5' RACE reads with MiXCR, one entry per CDR3 protein. The sample carries 150,000 to 200,000 distinct CDR3 sequences, 11% recorded once. Sequencing was performed on PBMCs or a T cell subset sorted from them (not recorded which). The chain links TRBV12-3 or TRBV12-4 to TRBJ1-4, with 9 bases fitting TRBD1. The receptor's source is a man between 18 and 29 years old who had mild COVID-19 (a few samples of this study predate the infection). Cell type and time point are not known. The CDR3: CASSSGTGLSEKLFF. Written as DNA, the CDR3 is TGTGCCAGCAGTTCCGGGACAGGGTTGAGTGAAAAACTGTTTTTT.